The 12 T cell receptor beta chains listed next were all sequenced from one sample in a study of T cell responses to AZD1222 COVID-19 vaccine. Measured with immunoSEQ multiplex PCR; TCRdb has only the in-frame clones, and not every one. The sample records about 150,000 clones, 85% to 90% being singletons. The specimen comprised peripheral blood, sampled on day 0 of AZD1222 vaccination. The receptors originated from an adult in good health.

Only one count was recorded for this clone. This rearrangement joins TRBV7-9 to TRBJ1-2, with D perhaps matching TRBD1 (5 bases). V lost 5 bases and J lost 14, with 15 bases in between. The V gene's germline CDR1 is SEHNR and CDR2 FQNEAQ (reference sequence). The CDR3 runs 11 residues. Here the CDR3 reads CASSLRGRITF. The CDR3 region has the DNA TGTGCCAGCAGCCTAAGGGGTCGTATTACCTTC.

The V and J genes are TRBV10-3 and TRBJ2-7, with D possibly being TRBD2 (6 bases). The CDR3 runs 13 residues. Between the trimmed V and J ends, which lost 7 bases and 6 bases, there was a span of 16 bases. Germline-derived CDR1 and CDR2 are ENHRY and SYGVKD. DNA for the CDR3: TGTGCCATCACTGACCTGGGACTGCGCGAGCAGTACTTC. It is translated as CAITDLGLREQYF.

This clone has only a few counts. A junction end diverges from the germline sequence, so it may reflect a read error. This rearrangement joins TRBV7-7 to TRBJ2-2; D might be TRBD2 (5 bases). Germline V gene data show CDR1 as SSHAT and CDR2 as FNYEAQ (reference sequence). The CDR3 loop spans 15 amino acids. The chain's CDR3 is CASSLGRANTGELFF. In nucleotides, the CDR3 is TGTGCTAGCAGCTTAGGGAGAGCGAACACCGGGGAGCTGTTTTTT.

This chain links TRBV4-1 with TRBJ1-1; D gene ambiguous. The CDR3 runs 15 residues. Germline assignment: CDR1 MGHRA and CDR2 YSYEKL. V lost 0 bases and J 5 bases, leaving 13 bases between the germline ends. The CDR3 DNA sequence: TGCGCCAGCAGCCAAGATAATTGGGGTAAGACTGAAGCTTTCTTT. The encoded protein is CASSQDNWGKTEAFF.

The chain employs TRBV2 and TRBJ2-7; D remains unclear. CDR3 size: 13 residues. V gave up 6 bases and J gave up 2 bases, with 11 bases separating them. The germline V gene has CDR1 SNHLY and CDR2 FYNNEI. The CDR3 DNA reads as TGTGCCAGCAGCCGGGCACCCACCTACGAGCAGTACTTC. Translated: CASSRAPTYEQYF.

The chain uses TRBV9 and TRBJ2-2, with TRBD1 as a possible D gene (5 bases). V gave up 3 bases and J gave up 4 bases, with 10 bases separating them. Germline V gene data show CDR1 as SGDLS and CDR2 as YYNGEE. This CDR3 is 14 amino acids long. CDR3 amino acids: CASSGGQVTGELFF. The CDR3 region has the DNA TGTGCCAGCAGCGGAGGACAAGTCACCGGGGAGCTGTTTTTT. Full variable domain (outside the CDR3, taken from reference TRBV9 and TRBJ2-2): DSGVTQTPKHLITATGQRVTLRCSPRSGDLSVYWYQQSLDQGLQFLIQYYNGEERAKGNILERFSAQQFPDLHSELNLSSLELGDSALYFCASSGGQVTGELFFGEGSRLTVL.

This clone came up once. The rearrangement uses TRBV5-1 and TRBJ2-6, with 10 bases identical to TRBD2. Germline CDR1 and CDR2: SGHRS and YFSETQ. This CDR3 contains 18 residues. The ends lost 1 base at V and 3 bases at J; junction bases unmatched: 7. CDR3 sequence reads: CASSLLSGGGNGANVLTF. CDR3 DNA sequence: TGCGCCAGCAGCTTGCTCAGCGGGGGGGGCAATGGGGCCAACGTCCTGACTTTC.

CDR3 sequence reads: CASSPAPTYSNQPQHF. CDR3 sequence (DNA): TGTGCCAGCAGTCCTGCCCCGACATATAGCAATCAGCCCCAGCATTTT. The chain carries TRBV27 and TRBJ1-5; D gene uncertain. Trimming removed 5 bases from V and 0 bases from J, with 14 bases in between. The CDR3 has 16 amino acids. CDR1 and CDR2 (germline): MNHEY, SMNVEV (reference sequence).

The CDR3 spells CSVDGGSGANVLTF. DNA for the CDR3: TGCAGCGTTGATGGGGGCTCTGGGGCCAACGTCCTGACTTTC. The rearrangement joins TRBV29-1 to TRBJ2-6, with D possibly being TRBD1 or TRBD2 (5 bases each). CDR1 and CDR2 (germline): SQVTM, ANQGSEA. V was shortened by 3 bases and J by 0 bases, with 6 bases between the two germline ends. The CDR3 length is 14 residues.

V usage is TRBV27 and J usage is TRBJ1-2; D is unresolved. V was trimmed by 0 bases and J by 8 bases, leaving 13 bases between them. Per germline, CDR1 MNHEY and CDR2 SMNVEV (reference sequence). The CDR3 contains 14 residues. CDR3: CASSLSLGYQGYTF. CDR3 bases: TGTGCCAGCAGTTTATCGTTAGGTTATCAGGGCTACACCTTC.

The chain has TRBV4-2 and TRBJ2-5; TRBD2 agrees at 13 bases. V dropped 5 bases and J dropped 7; count of bases not matched to a gene: 13. The CDR3 sequence is 17 residues long. The germline CDR1 and CDR2 sequences are LGHNA and YNFKEQ. CDR3 loop: CASSVSAGTSGILTQYF. The CDR3 region has the DNA TGTGCCAGCAGCGTCTCTGCCGGGACTAGCGGGATCTTGACCCAGTACTTC.

This chain connects TRBV7-9 to TRBJ1-1; no firm D call. V was trimmed by 1 base and J by 0 bases, leaving 6 bases between them. Germline V gives CDR1 SEHNR, CDR2 FQNEAQ (reference sequence). The CDR3 length is 14 residues. CDR3 loop: CASSLEQMNTEAFF. For the CDR3, the DNA is TGTGCCAGCAGCTTAGAACAGATGAACACTGAAGCTTTCTTT.